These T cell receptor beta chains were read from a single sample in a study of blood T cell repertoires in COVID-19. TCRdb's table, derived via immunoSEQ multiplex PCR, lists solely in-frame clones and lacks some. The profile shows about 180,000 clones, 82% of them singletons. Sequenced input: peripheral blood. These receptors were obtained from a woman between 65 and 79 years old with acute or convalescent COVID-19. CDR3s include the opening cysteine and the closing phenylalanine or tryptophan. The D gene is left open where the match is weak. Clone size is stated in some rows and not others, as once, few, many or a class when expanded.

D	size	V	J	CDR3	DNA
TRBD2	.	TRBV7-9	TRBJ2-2	CASSSPATSGGVNTGELFF	TGTGCCAGCAGCTCCCCCGCGACTAGCGGGGGGGTCAACACCGGGGAGCTGTTTTTT
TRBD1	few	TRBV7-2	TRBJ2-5	CASSSRQGQETQYF	TGTGCCAGCAGCTCTCGACAGGGACAAGAGACCCAGTACTTC
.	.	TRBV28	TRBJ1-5	CASSFFGPREAGNQPQHF	TGTGCCAGCAGTTTTTTCGGCCCGCGGGAAGCAGGCAATCAGCCCCAGCATTTT
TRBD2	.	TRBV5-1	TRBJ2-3	CASNRGESTDTQYF	TGCGCCAGCAATCGGGGGGAAAGCACAGATACGCAGTATTTT
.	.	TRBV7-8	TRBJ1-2	CASSSVDSFNYGYTF	TGTGCCAGCAGCTCTGTTGACAGTTTTAACTATGGCTACACCTTC
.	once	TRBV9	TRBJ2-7	CASSVGGATYEQYF	TGTGCCAGCAGCGTAGGTGGAGCTACCTACGAGCAGTACTTC
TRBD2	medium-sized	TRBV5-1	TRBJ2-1	CASSPTSGGAPFYNEQFF	TGCGCCAGCAGCCCGACTAGCGGGGGGGCCCCTTTCTACAATGAGCAGTTCTTC
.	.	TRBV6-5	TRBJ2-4	CATSFGTRKNIQYF	TGTGCCACTTCCTTTGGGACTCGCAAAAACATTCAGTACTTC
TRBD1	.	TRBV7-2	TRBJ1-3	CASSRLQGRNGNTIYF	TGTGCCAGCAGCAGACTACAGGGGCGGAATGGAAACACCATATATTTT
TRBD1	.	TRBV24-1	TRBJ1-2	CATSSGTGVVYGYTF	TGTGCCACCAGTTCAGGGACAGGGGTCGTCTATGGCTACACCTTC
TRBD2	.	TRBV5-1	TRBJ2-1	CASSPTSGGYNEQFF	TGCGCCAGCAGCCCCACTAGCGGGGGATACAATGAGCAGTTCTTC
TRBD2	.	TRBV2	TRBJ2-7	CASTSGLAGVEQYF	TGTGCCAGCACCTCGGGACTAGCGGGAGTCGAGCAGTACTTC
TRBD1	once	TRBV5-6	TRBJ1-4	CASRGQENEKLFF	TGTGCCAGCAGGGGACAGGAGAATGAAAAACTGTTTTTT
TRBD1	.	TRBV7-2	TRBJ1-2	CASSFPPGQGRGYTF	TGTGCCAGCAGCTTCCCGCCGGGACAGGGGCGAGGCTACACCTTC
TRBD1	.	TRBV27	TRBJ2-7	CASSLSPGQDYEQYF	TGTGCCAGCAGTTTATCCCCCGGACAGGACTACGAGCAGTACTTC
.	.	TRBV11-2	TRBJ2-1	CASSRGTGSYNEQFF	TGTGCCAGCAGCCGTGGTACAGGGTCCTACAATGAGCAGTTCTTC
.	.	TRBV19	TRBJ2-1	CASSIRSGPTYNEQFF	TGTGCCAGTAGTATCCGGAGCGGGCCGACCTACAATGAGCAGTTCTTC
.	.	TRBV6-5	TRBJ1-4	CASRKRRTVGEKLFF	TGTGCCAGCAGAAAAAGAAGGACAGTGGGCGAAAAACTGTTTTTT
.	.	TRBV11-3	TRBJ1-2	CASSFQGYGYTF	TGTGCCAGCAGCTTCCAGGGATATGGCTACACCTTC
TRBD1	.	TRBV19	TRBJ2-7	CASSGQVLSSYEQYF	TGTGCCAGTAGCGGACAGGTCCTAAGCTCCTACGAGCAGTACTTC
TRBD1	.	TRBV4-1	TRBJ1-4	CASRGQGRQTNEKLFF	TGCGCCAGCCGTGGACAGGGAAGACAAACTAATGAAAAACTGTTTTTT
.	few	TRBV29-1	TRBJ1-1	CSARTVNTEAFF	TGCAGCGCCCGGACAGTGAACACTGAAGCTTTCTTT
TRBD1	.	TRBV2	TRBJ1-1	CASSESQGANQGAEAFF	TGTGCCAGCAGTGAGTCTCAGGGGGCGAATCAAGGCGCTGAAGCTTTCTTT
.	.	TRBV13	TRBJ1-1	CASSLGGMTAFF	TGTGCCAGCAGCTTAGGCGGGATGACAGCTTTCTTT
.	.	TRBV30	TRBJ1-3	CAWTHRTVSTLPYSGNTIYF	TGTGCCTGGACCCACCGGACAGTATCGACTTTACCTTACTCTGGAAACACCATATATTTT
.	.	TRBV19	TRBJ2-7	CASSTTGVYEQYF	TGTGCCAGTAGTACAACCGGGGTCTACGAGCAGTACTTC
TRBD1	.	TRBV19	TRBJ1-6	CASSITGVNSPLHF	TGTGCCAGTAGTATAACAGGGGTCAATTCACCCCTCCACTTT
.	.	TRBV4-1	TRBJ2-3	CASSHPLGTDTQYF	TGCGCCAGCAGCCACCCTTTAGGCACAGATACGCAGTATTTT
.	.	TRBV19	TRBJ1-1	CASSLQMNTEAFF	TGTGCCAGTAGTCTTCAGATGAACACTGAAGCTTTCTTT
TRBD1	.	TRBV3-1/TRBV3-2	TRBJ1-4	CASSFGQGREKLFF	TGTGCCAGCAGCTTCGGACAGGGTAGAGAAAAACTGTTTTTT
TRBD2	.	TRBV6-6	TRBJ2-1	CASDPGGAGGPDEQFF	TGTGCCAGCGACCCGGGGGGAGCGGGGGGGCCGGATGAGCAGTTCTTC
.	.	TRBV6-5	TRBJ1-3	CASSYASGAGNTIYF	TGTGCCAGCAGTTACGCATCAGGGGCTGGAAACACCATATATTTT
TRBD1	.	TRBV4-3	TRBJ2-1	CASSQDPGTGVGEQFF	TGCGCCAGCAGCCAAGATCCCGGGACAGGGGTAGGTGAGCAGTTCTTC
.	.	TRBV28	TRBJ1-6	CASSFGGGSPLHF	TGTGCCAGCAGTTTTGGGGGCGGATCACCCCTCCACTTT
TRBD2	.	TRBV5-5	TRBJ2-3	CASSFRAGGFSTDTQYF	TGTGCCAGCAGCTTTAGGGCGGGGGGGTTTAGCACAGATACGCAGTATTTT
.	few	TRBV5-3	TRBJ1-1	CARSLKDCSNMNTEAFF	TGTGCCAGAAGCTTAAAGGACTGTTCGAACATGAACACTGAAGCTTTCTTT
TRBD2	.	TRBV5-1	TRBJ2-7	CASSFGLAGTYEQYF	TGCGCCAGCAGCTTTGGGCTAGCGGGGACCTACGAGCAGTACTTC
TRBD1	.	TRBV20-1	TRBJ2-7	CSASTPGTVYEQYF	TGCAGTGCTAGTACTCCCGGGACAGTCTACGAGCAGTACTTC
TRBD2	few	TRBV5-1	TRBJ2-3	CASAGGSTDTQYF	TGCGCCAGCGCGGGGGGCTCCACAGATACGCAGTATTTT
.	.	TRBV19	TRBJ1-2	CASTLQGMGYGYTF	TGTGCCAGTACCCTGCAGGGAATGGGCTATGGCTACACCTTC
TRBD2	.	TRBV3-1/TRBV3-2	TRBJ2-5	CASSPALICSGGETQYF	TGTGCCAGCAGCCCAGCTCTTATTTGCAGCGGGGGAGAGACCCAGTACTTC
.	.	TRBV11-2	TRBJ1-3	CASSLRDKGRGSGNTIYF	TGTGCCAGCAGCTTACGGGACAAGGGACGGGGCTCTGGAAACACCATATATTTT
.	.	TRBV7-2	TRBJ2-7	CASSLRGNPSYEQYF	TGTGCCAGCAGCCTTAGGGGCAATCCCTCCTACGAGCAGTACTTC
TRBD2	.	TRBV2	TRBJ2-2	CASRASLAGVSGELFF	TGTGCCAGCAGAGCGTCGCTAGCGGGAGTTTCCGGGGAGCTGTTTTTT
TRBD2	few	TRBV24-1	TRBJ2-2	CATSDRTSVISGELFF	TGTGCCACCAGTGATCGGACTAGCGTCATCTCCGGGGAGCTGTTTTTT
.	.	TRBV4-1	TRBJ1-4	CASSQVGQLPEKLFF	TGCGCCAGCAGCCAAGTGGGGCAGCTCCCAGAAAAACTGTTTTTT
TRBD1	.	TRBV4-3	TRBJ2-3	CASSQDLQGARVGTDTQYF	TGCGCCAGCAGCCAAGATCTTCAGGGGGCGAGGGTCGGCACAGATACGCAGTATTTT
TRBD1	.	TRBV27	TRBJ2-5	CASRTGGGETQYF	TGTGCCAGCAGGACAGGGGGAGGAGAGACCCAGTACTTC
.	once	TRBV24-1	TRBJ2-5	CATSDPGLSVETQYF	TGTGCCACCAGTGATCCGGGACTCTCTGTGGAGACCCAGTACTTC
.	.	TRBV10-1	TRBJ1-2	CASSDSGSQPRDYGYTF	TGCGCCAGCAGTGATTCGGGGAGCCAGCCGAGGGACTATGGCTACACCTTC
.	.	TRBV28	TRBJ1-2	CASLTDRLTGYTF	TGTGCCAGCCTTACTGACAGGTTGACTGGCTACACCTTC
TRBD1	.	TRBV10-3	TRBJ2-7	CASQWDRGRYEQYF	TGTGCCAGCCAGTGGGACAGGGGGCGGTACGAGCAGTACTTC
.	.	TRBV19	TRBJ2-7	CASSRTANHYEQYF	TGTGCCAGTAGTAGGACAGCTAACCACTACGAGCAGTACTTC
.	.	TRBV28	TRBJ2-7	CASSLAGYSYEQYF	TGTGCCAGCAGTTTGGCGGGGTACTCCTACGAGCAGTACTTC
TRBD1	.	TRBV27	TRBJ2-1	CASSLFGRGVWDSDNEQFF	TGTGCCAGCAGTTTATTTGGTCGGGGAGTCTGGGACAGCGACAATGAGCAGTTCTTC
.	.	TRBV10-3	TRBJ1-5	CAISGSRDTHQPQHF	TGTGCCATCAGTGGGAGCCGGGACACCCATCAGCCCCAGCATTTT
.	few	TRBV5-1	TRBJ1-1	CASSVGQTYTEAFF	TGCGCCAGCAGCGTAGGACAGACCTACACTGAAGCTTTCTTT
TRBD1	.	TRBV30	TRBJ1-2	CAWSVGQGTFGYGYTF	TGTGCCTGGAGTGTAGGACAGGGGACTTTTGGCTATGGCTACACCTTC
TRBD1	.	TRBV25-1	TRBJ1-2	CASSDQRRGRGYTF	TGTGCCAGCAGTGACCAGCGGAGGGGGCGAGGCTACACCTTC